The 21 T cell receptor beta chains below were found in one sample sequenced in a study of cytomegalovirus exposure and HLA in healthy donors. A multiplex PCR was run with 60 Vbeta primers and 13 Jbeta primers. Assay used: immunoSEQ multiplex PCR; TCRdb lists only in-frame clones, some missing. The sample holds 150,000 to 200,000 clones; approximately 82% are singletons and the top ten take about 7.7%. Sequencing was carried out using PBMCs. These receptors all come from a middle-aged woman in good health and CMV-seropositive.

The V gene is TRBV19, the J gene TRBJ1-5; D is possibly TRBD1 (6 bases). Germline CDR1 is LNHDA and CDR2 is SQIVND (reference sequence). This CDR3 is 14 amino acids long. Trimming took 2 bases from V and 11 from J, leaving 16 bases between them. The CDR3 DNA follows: TGTGCCAGTAGTATAAACAGGGACCTCTTGGCCCAGCATTTT. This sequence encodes CASSINRDLLAQHF.

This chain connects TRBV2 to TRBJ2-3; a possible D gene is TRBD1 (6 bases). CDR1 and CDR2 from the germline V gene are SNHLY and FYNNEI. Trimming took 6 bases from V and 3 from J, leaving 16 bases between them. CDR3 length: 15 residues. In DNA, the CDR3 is TGTGCCAGCAGAGCCGGCAGGGGTTTTACAGATACGCAGTATTTT. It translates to CASRAGRGFTDTQYF. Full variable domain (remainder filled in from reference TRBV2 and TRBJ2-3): EPEVTQTPSHQVTQMGQEVILRCVPISNHLYFYWYRQILGQKVEFLVSFYNNEISEKSEIFDDQFSVERPDGSNFTLKIRSTKLEDSAMYFCASRAGRGFTDTQYFGPGTRLTVL.

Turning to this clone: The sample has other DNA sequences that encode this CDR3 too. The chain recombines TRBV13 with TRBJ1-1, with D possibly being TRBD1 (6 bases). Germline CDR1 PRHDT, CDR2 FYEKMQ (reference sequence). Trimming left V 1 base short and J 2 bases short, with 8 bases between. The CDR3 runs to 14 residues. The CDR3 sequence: CASSLDRENTEAFF. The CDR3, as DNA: TGTGCCAGCAGCTTAGACAGGGAAAACACTGAAGCTTTCTTT.

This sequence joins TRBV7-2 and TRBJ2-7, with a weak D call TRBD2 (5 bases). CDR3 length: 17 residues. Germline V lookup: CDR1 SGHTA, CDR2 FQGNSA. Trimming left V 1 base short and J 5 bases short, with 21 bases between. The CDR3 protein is CASSLVPLSVSRNEQYF. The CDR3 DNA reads TGTGCCAGCAGCTTAGTCCCGCTTAGCGTGAGTAGGAACGAGCAGTACTTC.

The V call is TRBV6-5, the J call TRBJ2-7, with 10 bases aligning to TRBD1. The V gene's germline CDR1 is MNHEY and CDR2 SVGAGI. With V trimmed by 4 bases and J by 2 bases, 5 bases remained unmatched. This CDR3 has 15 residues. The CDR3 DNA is TGTGCCAGCAGTTCCGCCGGGACAGGGGCCTACGAGCAGTACTTC. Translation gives CASSSAGTGAYEQYF.

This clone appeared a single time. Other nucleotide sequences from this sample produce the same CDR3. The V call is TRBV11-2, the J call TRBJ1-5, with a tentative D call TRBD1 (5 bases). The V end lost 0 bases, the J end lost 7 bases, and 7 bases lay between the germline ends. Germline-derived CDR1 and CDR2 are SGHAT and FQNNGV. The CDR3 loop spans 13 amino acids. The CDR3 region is CASSLEGGQPQHF. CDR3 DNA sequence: TGTGCCAGCAGCTTAGAGGGGGGGCAGCCCCAGCATTTT.

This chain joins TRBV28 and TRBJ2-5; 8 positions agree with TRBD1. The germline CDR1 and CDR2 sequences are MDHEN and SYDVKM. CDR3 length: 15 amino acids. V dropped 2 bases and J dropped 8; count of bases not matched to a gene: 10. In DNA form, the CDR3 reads TGTGCCAGCAGTTTAAGCTTCGACGGGACAGGAACCCAGTACTTC. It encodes CASSLSFDGTGTQYF.

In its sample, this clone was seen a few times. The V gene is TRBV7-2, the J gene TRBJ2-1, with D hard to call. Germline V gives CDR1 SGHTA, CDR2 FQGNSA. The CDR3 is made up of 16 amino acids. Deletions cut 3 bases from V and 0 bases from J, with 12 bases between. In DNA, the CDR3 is TGTGCCAGCAGCTTTTCCCCCCCGAGCTCCTACAATGAGCAGTTCTTC. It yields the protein CASSFSPPSSYNEQFF. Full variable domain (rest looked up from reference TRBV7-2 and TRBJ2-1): GAGVSQSPSNKVTEKGKDVELRCDPISGHTALYWYRQSLGQGLEFLIYFQGNSAPDKSGLPSDRFSAERTGGSVSTLTIQRTQQEDSAVYLCASSFSPPSSYNEQFFGPGTRLTVL.

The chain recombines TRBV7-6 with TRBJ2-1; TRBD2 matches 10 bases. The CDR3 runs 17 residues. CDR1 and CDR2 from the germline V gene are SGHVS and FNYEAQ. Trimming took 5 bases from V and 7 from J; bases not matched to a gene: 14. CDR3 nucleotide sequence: TGTGCCAGCAGCCGGGGAGGACTAGCGGTGCTTTTGAATGAGCAGTTCTTC. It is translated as CASSRGGLAVLLNEQFF. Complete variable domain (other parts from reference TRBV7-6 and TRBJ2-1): GAGVSQSPRYKVTKRGQDVALRCDPISGHVSLYWYRQALGQGPEFLTYFNYEAQQDKSGLPNDRFSAERPEGSISTLTIQRTEQRDSAMYRCASSRGGLAVLLNEQFFGPGTRLTVL.

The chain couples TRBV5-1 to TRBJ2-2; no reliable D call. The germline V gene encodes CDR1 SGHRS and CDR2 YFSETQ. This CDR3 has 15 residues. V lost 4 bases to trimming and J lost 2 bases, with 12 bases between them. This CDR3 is CASSPTDFNTGELFF. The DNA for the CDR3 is TGCGCCAGCAGCCCGACCGACTTTAACACCGGGGAGCTGTTTTTT.

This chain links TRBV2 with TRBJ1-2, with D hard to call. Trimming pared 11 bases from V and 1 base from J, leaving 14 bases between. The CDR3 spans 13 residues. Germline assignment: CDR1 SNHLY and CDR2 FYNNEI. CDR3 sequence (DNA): TGTGCCCACAGCCCACCGGTTAACTATGGCTACACCTTC. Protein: CAHSPPVNYGYTF. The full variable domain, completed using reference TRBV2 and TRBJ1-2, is EPEVTQTPSHQVTQMGQEVILRCVPISNHLYFYWYRQILGQKVEFLVSFYNNEISEKSEIFDDQFSVERPDGSNFTLKIRSTKLEDSAMYFCAHSPPVNYGYTFGSGTRLTVV.

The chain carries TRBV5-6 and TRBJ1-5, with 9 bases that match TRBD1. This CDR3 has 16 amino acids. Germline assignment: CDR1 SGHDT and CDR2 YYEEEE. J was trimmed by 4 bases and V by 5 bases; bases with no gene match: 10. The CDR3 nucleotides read TGTGCCAGCAGTTCTGCCGGGACAGGGTTGAATCAGCCCCAGCATTTT. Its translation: CASSSAGTGLNQPQHF.

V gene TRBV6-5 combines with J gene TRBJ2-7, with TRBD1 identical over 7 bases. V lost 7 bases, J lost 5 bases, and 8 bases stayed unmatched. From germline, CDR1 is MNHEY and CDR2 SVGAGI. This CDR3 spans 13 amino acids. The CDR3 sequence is CASTGTVVHEQYF. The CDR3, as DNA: TGTGCCAGCACCGGGACAGTGGTCCACGAGCAGTACTTC.

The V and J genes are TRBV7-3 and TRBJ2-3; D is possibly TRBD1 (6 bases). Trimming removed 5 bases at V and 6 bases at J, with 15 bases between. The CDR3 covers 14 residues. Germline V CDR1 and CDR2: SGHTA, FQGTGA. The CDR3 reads CASSVDRRRDTQYF. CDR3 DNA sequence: TGTGCCAGCAGCGTAGACAGGCGGAGGGATACGCAGTATTTT.

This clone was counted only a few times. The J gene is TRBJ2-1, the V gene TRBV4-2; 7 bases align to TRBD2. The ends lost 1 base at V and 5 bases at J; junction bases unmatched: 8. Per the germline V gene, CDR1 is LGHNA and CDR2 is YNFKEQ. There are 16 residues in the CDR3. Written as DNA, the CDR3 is TGTGCCAGCAGCCAAGCTAGGGCTAGCGGCCACAATGAGCAGTTCTTC. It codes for CASSQARASGHNEQFF.

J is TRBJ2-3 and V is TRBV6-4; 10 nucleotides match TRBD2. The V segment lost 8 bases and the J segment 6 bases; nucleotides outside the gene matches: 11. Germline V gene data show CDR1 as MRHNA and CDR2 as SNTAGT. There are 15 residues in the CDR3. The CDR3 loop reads CASAFQAGGPDTQYF. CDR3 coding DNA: TGTGCCAGCGCTTTCCAAGCGGGAGGGCCGGATACGCAGTATTTT.

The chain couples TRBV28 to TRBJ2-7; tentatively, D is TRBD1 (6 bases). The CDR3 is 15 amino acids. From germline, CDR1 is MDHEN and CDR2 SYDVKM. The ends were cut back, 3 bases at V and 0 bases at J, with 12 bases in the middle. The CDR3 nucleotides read TGTGCCAGCAGTTTCAGGGGCTTGAGCTCCTACGAGCAGTACTTC. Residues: CASSFRGLSSYEQYF.

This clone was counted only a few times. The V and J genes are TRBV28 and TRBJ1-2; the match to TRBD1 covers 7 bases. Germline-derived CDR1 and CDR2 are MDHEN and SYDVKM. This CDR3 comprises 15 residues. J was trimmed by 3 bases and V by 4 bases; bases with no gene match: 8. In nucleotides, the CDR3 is TGTGCCAGCAGTTCAGGGGGATCCGGTGACTATGGCTACACCTTC. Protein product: CASSSGGSGDYGYTF.

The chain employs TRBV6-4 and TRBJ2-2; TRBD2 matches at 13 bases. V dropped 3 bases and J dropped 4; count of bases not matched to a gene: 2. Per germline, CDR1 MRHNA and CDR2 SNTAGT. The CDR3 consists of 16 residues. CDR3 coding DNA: TGTGCCAGCAGTGAAACTAGCGGGAGGGCCACCGGGGAGCTGTTTTTT. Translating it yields CASSETSGRATGELFF.

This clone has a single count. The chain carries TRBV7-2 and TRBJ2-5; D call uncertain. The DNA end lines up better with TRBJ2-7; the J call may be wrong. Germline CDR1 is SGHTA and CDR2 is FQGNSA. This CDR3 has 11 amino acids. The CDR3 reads CASSPSYEQYF. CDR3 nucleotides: TGTGCCAGCAGCCCTTCCTACGAGCAGTACTTC.

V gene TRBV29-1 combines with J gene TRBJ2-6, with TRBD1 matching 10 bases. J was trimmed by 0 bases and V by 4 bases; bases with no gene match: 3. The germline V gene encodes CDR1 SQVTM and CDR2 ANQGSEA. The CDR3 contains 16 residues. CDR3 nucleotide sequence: TGCAGCGTTGCGGGACAGGGGAGCTCTGGGGCCAACGTCCTGACTTTC. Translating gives CSVAGQGSSGANVLTF. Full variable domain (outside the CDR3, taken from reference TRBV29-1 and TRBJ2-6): SAVISQKPSRDICQRGTSLTIQCQVDSQVTMMFWYRQQPGQSLTLIATANQGSEATYESGFVIDKFPISRPNLTFSTLTVSNMSPEDSSIYLCSVAGQGSSGANVLTFGAGSRLTVL.